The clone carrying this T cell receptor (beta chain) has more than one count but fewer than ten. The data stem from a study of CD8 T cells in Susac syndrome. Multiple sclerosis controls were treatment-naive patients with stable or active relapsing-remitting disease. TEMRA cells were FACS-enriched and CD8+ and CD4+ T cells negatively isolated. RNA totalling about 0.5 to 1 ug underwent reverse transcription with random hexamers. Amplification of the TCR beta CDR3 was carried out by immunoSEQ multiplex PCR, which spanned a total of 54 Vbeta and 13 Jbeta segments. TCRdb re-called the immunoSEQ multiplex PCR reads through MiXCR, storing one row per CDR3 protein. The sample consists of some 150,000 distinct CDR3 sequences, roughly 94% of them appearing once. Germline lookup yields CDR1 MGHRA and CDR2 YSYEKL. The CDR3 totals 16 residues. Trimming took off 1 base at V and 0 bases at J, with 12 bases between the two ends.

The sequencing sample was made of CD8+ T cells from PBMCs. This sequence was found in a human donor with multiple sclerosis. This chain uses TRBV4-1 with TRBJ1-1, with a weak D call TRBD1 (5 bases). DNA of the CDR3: TGCGCCAGCAGCCAAGCCCCAGGGACCGTGAACACTGAAGCTTTCTTT. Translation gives CASSQAPGTVNTEAFF.